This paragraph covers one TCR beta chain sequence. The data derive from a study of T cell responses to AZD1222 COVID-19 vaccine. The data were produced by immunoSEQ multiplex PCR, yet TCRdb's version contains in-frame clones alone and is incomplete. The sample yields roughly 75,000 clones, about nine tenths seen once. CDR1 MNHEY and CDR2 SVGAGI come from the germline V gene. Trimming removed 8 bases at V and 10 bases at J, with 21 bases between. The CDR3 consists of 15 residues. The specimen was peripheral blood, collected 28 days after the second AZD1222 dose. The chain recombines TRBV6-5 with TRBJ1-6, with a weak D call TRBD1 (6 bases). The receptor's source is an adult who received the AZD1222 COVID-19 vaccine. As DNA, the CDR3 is TGTGCCAGCGCCGATTATGGAGCAGGGGAATCACCCCTCCACTTT. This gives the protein CASADYGAGESPLHF.